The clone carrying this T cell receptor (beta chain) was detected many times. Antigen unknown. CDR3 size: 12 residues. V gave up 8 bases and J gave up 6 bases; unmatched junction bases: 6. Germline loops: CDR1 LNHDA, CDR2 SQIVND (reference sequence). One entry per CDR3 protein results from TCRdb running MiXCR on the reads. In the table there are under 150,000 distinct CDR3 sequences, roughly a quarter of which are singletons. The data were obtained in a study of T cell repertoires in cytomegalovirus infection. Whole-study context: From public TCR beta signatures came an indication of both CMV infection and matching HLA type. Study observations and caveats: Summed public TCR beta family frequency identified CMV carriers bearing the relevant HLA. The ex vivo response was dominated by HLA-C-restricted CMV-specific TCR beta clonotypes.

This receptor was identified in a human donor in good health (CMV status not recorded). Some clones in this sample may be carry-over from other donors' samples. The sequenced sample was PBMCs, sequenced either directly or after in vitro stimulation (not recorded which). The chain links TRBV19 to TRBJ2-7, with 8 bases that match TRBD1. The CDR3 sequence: CASQGALGEQYV. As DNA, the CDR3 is TGTGCCAGTCAGGGGGCGCTGGGCGAGCAGTACGTC.